The subject of this entry is one T cell receptor beta chain. Its target antigen remains unknown. Base qualities are not at hand, and no much larger clone is one base apart. This record comes from a study of OX40 agonist ivuxolimab in advanced cancers. General notes on the study: Ivuxolimab was an agonistic, fully human IgG2 monoclonal antibody directed against OX40 (CD134), a costimulatory receptor. Intravenous ivuxolimab was administered to patients every 2 weeks at six dose levels: 0.01, 0.1, 0.3, 1.5, 3 and 10 mg/kg. Among the approximately 50 dose-escalation patients, about 20 had hepatocellular carcinoma, roughly 15 melanoma, 9 renal cell carcinoma and 9 head and neck cancer. Three dose-escalation patients achieved partial responses, one with hepatocellular carcinoma and two with cutaneous melanoma. Patients were allowed to have had prior anti-PD-1, anti-PD-L1 or anti-CTLA-4 therapy, and around 41% of the dose-escalation patients had previously received checkpoint inhibitors. The dose-escalation cohort was about 83% male with a mean age of roughly 60 years, ranging from roughly 23 to 90. Peripheral TCRbeta sequencing was intended to test whether TCR sequence diversity was altered and clonal T-cell expansion was caused by ivuxolimab. The paper reports the monotherapy dose-escalation portion (N of about 47 patients) of the phase I ivuxolimab trial.

Overall study outcomes, separate from this receptor: After ivuxolimab, CD8+ T cells had more expanded clones than CD4+ T cells on average. Partial responders in the 0.1-3.0 mg/kg groups had among the lowest normalized peripheral clonal expansion, especially among CD8+ T cells. Low levels of normalized T-cell clonal expansion were also seen in some nonresponding patients. At doses of 0.1 to 3.0 mg/kg, clonal expansion of both CD4+ and CD8+ T cells in blood was seen between baseline and week 6. The antigen specificity of the peripheral T cells that underwent clonal expansion was not determined.

The CDR3 covers 14 residues, taking in both the cysteine and the phenylalanine. Only CDR3 DNA remains: 42 bases, in frame from the first base. Ends trimmed: V by 8 bases, J by 6 bases; bases unmatched to a gene: 9. CDR1 is given as LGHNT and CDR2 as FRNRAP, both from the germline V gene. The trial excluded patients who had a history of autoimmune disease or who were on systemic immunosuppression. Peripheral blood for TCR sequencing was drawn from every dose cohort at baseline, at cycle 4 day 1 and at cycle 7 day 1. Samples were obtained from an open-label, multicenter, first-in-human phase I dose-escalation trial of ivuxolimab. Adults with locally advanced or metastatic melanoma, renal cell carcinoma, hepatocellular carcinoma or head and neck squamous cell carcinoma were enrolled in the trial. Before TCR sequencing, CD4+ T cells and CD8+ T cells from peripheral blood were sorted into separate populations.

Genomic DNA was extracted from sorted cells for sequencing of the TCRbeta CDR3 region. The immunoSEQ Assay was used to sequence the TCRbeta CDR3 regions. TCRdb's version of the immuneACCESS table is confined to in-frame rearrangements and falls short of the full clone set. An unresolved V gene accounts for under half of the shortfall where checked; the remainder is of unknown origin. The sample table shows approximately 89,000 clones, and more than 75% are seen once. Over 0.3% of the sample is taken by the ten largest. The chain joins TRBV12-5 to TRBJ2-2, and TRBD1 matches 7 of the central bases. This TCR was recovered from an adult with an advanced solid tumor such as melanoma, head and neck, liver or kidney cancer. The starting material was CD4+ or CD8+ T cells sorted from blood, obtained in a trial of the OX40 agonist ivuxolimab. For the CDR3, the sequence is CASPGEGGSGELFF. The DNA sequence is as follows: TGTGCTAGTCCTGGGGAAGGGGGCTCCGGGGAGCTGTTTTTT. The full variable domain, with segments outside the CDR3 supplied by the reference TRBV12-5 and TRBJ2-2 proteins, appears as DARVTQTPRHKVTEMGQEVTMRCQPILGHNTVFWYRQTMMQGLELLAYFRNRAPLDDSGMPKDRFSAEMPDATLATLKIQPSEPRDSAVYFCASPGEGGSGELFFGEGSRLTVL.